Each of the 18 T cell receptor beta chains below was sequenced from the same sample in a study of technical replicates of blood from a few donors. Data came from immunoSEQ multiplex PCR; TCRdb stores just in-frame clones and leaves some out. The profile shows approximately 59,000 clones, approximately 83% of them singletons. The sequencing sample was made of PBMCs. Receptors were obtained from a human donor in good health. Some clones in this sample may be carry-over from other donors' samples.

The V and J genes are TRBV5-1 and TRBJ2-3; unclear D gene. Germline CDR1 SGHRS, CDR2 YFSETQ. The CDR3 has 14 residues. Trimming left V 0 bases short and J 0 bases short, with 5 bases between. The CDR3 sequence is CASSLDQSTDTQYF. CDR3 sequence (DNA): TGCGCCAGCAGCTTGGACCAGAGCACAGATACGCAGTATTTT.

The genes are TRBV2 and TRBJ1-3, with TRBD1 matching 9 bases. The CDR3 runs to 15 residues. The ends lost 5 bases at V and 4 bases at J; junction bases unmatched: 6. Germline CDR1 reads SNHLY; CDR2 reads FYNNEI. The CDR3 sequence: CASSITGGAGNTIYF. In DNA form, the CDR3 reads TGTGCCAGCAGTATAACAGGGGGCGCGGGAAACACCATATATTTT. Filled out from reference TRBV2 and TRBJ1-3, the complete variable domain reads EPEVTQTPSHQVTQMGQEVILRCVPISNHLYFYWYRQILGQKVEFLVSFYNNEISEKSEIFDDQFSVERPDGSNFTLKIRSTKLEDSAMYFCASSITGGAGNTIYFGEGSWLTVV.

The J gene is TRBJ2-2, the V gene TRBV2, with TRBD1 as a possible D gene (6 bases). Deletions cut 3 bases from V and 7 bases from J, with 9 bases between. CDR3 length: 13 amino acids. The germline V gene encodes CDR1 SNHLY and CDR2 FYNNEI. CDR3 in DNA: TGTGCCAGCAGTGACCAGGGGCACGGGGAGCTGTTTTTT. Its protein is CASSDQGHGELFF.

Points on this clone: This specimen includes other DNA sequences encoding the same CDR3. This chain links TRBV5-1 with TRBJ2-1; the D gene is possibly TRBD2 (6 bases). Trimming pared 4 bases from V and 4 bases from J, leaving 12 bases between. CDR1 SGHRS and CDR2 YFSETQ come from the germline V gene. The CDR3 has 14 residues. The CDR3 reads CASSGSGAYNEQFF. The CDR3 nucleotides read TGCGCCAGCAGCGGTAGCGGAGCATACAATGAGCAGTTCTTC.

CDR3 sequence: CATRLHSNQPQHF. The CDR3 nucleotides read TGTGCCACTAGACTGCATAGCAATCAGCCCCAGCATTTT. The chain employs TRBV19 and TRBJ1-5; D remains unclear. The CDR3 sequence is 13 residues long. Germline V gene lookup returns CDR1 LNHDA and CDR2 SQIVND (reference sequence). Between the trimmed V and J ends, which lost 10 bases and 0 bases, there was a span of 10 bases.

The J gene is TRBJ2-1, the V gene TRBV5-1; TRBD1 agrees at 9 bases. The V and J ends lost 4 bases and 6 bases, in that order; junction bases with no gene match: 5. This CDR3 is built from 14 residues. Per germline, CDR1 SGHRS and CDR2 YFSETQ. The CDR3: CASSGTGGFNEQFF. The CDR3 DNA sequence: TGCGCCAGCAGCGGAACAGGGGGCTTCAATGAGCAGTTCTTC. Variable domain in full (rest from reference TRBV5-1 and TRBJ2-1): KAGVTQTPRYLIKTRGQQVTLSCSPISGHRSVSWYQQTPGQGLQFLFEYFSETQRNKGNFPGRFSGRQFSNSRSEMNVSTLELGDSALYLCASSGTGGFNEQFFGPGTRLTVL.

The chain joins TRBV15 to TRBJ2-5; no reliable D call. The V end lost 6 bases, the J end lost 1 base, and 12 bases lay between the germline ends. The germline V gene encodes CDR1 LNHNV and CDR2 YYDKDF (reference sequence). The CDR3 runs 14 residues. CDR3 DNA: TGTGCCACCAGTCGATCTAGGCTCCAAGAGACCCAGTACTTC. Protein product: CATSRSRLQETQYF.

This clone was recorded only once. The chain uses TRBV9 and TRBJ2-1, with D uncertain. Germline lookup yields CDR1 SGDLS and CDR2 YYNGEE. Trimming pared 0 bases from V and 8 bases from J, leaving 15 bases between. This CDR3 has 15 amino acids. The CDR3 is CASSVDLSQRDEQFF. CDR3 bases: TGTGCCAGCAGCGTAGATTTGTCCCAACGGGATGAGCAGTTCTTC.

The gene calls are TRBV27 and TRBJ2-1; 11 positions agree with TRBD2. This CDR3 contains 17 residues. The junction had 7 bases not matched to a gene; V was cut back by 6 bases and J by 0 bases. The V gene's germline CDR1 is MNHEY and CDR2 SMNVEV (reference sequence). The CDR3 spells CASSTLAGDPSYNEQFF. CDR3 sequence (DNA): TGTGCCAGCAGCACACTAGCGGGAGACCCCTCCTACAATGAGCAGTTCTTC.

This clone has more than one count but fewer than ten. The genes are TRBV20-1 and TRBJ1-1; TRBD1 might be the D (6 bases). CDR3 length equals 11 residues. The germline V gene encodes CDR1 DFQATT and CDR2 SNEGSKA (reference sequence). V was clipped by 6 bases and J by 5 bases, with 10 bases between them. In nucleotides, the CDR3 is TGCAGTGCCAACAGGGAAACTGAAGCTTTCTTT. It encodes CSANRETEAFF.

V and J are TRBV7-3 and TRBJ2-1, with 13 nucleotides matching TRBD2. CDR3 length: 15 amino acids. Germline V gene data show CDR1 as SGHTA and CDR2 as FQGTGA. The trim removed 5 bases at V and 4 bases at J, leaving 2 bases unmatched. The CDR3 loop is CASSPGLAGYNEQFF. CDR3 bases: TGTGCCAGCAGCCCGGGACTAGCGGGATACAATGAGCAGTTCTTC.

The rearrangement joins TRBV6-5 to TRBJ1-3; tentatively, D is TRBD1 (5 bases). Germline assignment: CDR1 MNHEY and CDR2 SVGAGI. V was trimmed by 8 bases and J by 4 bases, leaving 18 bases between them. The CDR3 is 15 amino acids. CDR3 bases: TGTGCCAGCGGACCCTCTCGGACATTAGGAAACACCATATATTTT. It specifies CASGPSRTLGNTIYF.

This rearrangement joins TRBV19 to TRBJ2-5; 12 bases fit TRBD2. The J segment lost 3 bases and the V segment lost 9 bases, leaving 5 bases of the junction unmatched. In germline, CDR1 is LNHDA, CDR2 SQIVND (reference sequence). The CDR3 has 14 residues. In DNA, the CDR3 is TGTGCCAGCGCGCCTAGCGGGGGGGAAGAGACCCAGTACTTC. As protein: CASAPSGGEETQYF.

V gene TRBV6-1 combines with J gene TRBJ1-3; TRBD1 is a possible D gene (5 bases). CDR1 and CDR2 (germline): MNHNS, SASEGT. This CDR3 comprises 14 residues. Between the trimmed V and J ends, which lost 8 bases and 3 bases, there was a span of 14 bases. The CDR3 sequence is CASGEGSGGNTIYF. CDR3 nucleotide sequence: TGTGCCAGCGGGGAGGGGTCGGGTGGAAACACCATATATTTT.

The CDR3 region is CASSLAERGAYEQYF. CDR3 nucleotides: TGTGCCAGCAGCTTGGCCGAGCGGGGGGCCTACGAGCAGTACTTC. The chain recombines TRBV5-4 with TRBJ2-7; 9 positions match TRBD2. This CDR3 region has 15 residues. Germline-derived CDR1 and CDR2 are SGHNT and YYREEE (reference sequence). Trimming took 0 bases from V and 2 from J; bases not matched to a gene: 3.

V and J are TRBV7-8 and TRBJ2-2, with D uncertain. CDR1 and CDR2 from the germline V gene are SGHVS and FQNEAQ. V lost 3 bases, J lost 6 bases, and 5 bases lay in between. CDR3 length: 12 amino acids. The CDR3 reads CASSLGPGELFF. The CDR3 DNA reads TGTGCCAGCAGCTTGGGCCCCGGGGAGCTGTTTTTT. Variable domain in full (rest from reference TRBV7-8 and TRBJ2-2): GAGVSQSPRYKVAKRGQDVALRCDPISGHVSLFWYQQALGQGPEFLTYFQNEAQLDKSGLPSDRFFAERPEGSVSTLKIQRTQQEDSAVYLCASSLGPGELFFGEGSRLTVL.

Only one count was recorded for this clone. The CDR3 DNA sequence: TGTGCCAGCAGCTTTCGACGGACTAGCGGGCCTCCTTACCCTAAGGGCAATGAGCAGTTCTTC. This translates into CASSFRRTSGPPYPKGNEQFF. The J gene is TRBJ2-1, the V gene TRBV7-4, with 11 bases fitting TRBD2. The germline V gene has CDR1 SGHVT and CDR2 SQSDAQ. The CDR3 runs 21 residues. With V trimmed by 3 bases and J by 6 bases, 22 bases remained unmatched.

This chain links TRBV7-9 with TRBJ1-2, with D possibly being TRBD1 (6 bases). Trimming stripped 5 bases from V and 5 bases from J, with 15 bases between. Germline CDR1 reads SEHNR; CDR2 reads FQNEAQ (reference sequence). The CDR3 has 14 residues. This chain's CDR3 is CASSAQGPAYGYTF. DNA of the CDR3: TGTGCCAGCAGCGCCCAGGGGCCCGCTTATGGCTACACCTTC.